This TCR beta chain emerged from a study of post-analysis software for immune sequencing data. To note about this clonotype: No antigen is known for it. A read error may be the cause here, since a much bigger clone is one base away.

TCR beta cDNA libraries included unique molecular identifiers. A single record per CDR3 protein comes from TCRdb applying MiXCR to the PCR reads. The sample consists of roughly 540,000 distinct CDR3 sequences, 30% to 40% of them appearing once. Germline V gene data show CDR1 as LGHDT and CDR2 as YNNKEL (reference sequence). The CDR3 contains 16 residues. Notes on the study in general: The study found TRBV5-6, TRBV5-1 and TRBV20-1 among five TRBV segments more frequent in patients than controls.

The chain carries TRBV3-1 and TRBJ2-1; D gene unclear. The better agreement between TRBJ2-7 and the DNA end casts doubt on the J call. This sequence was found in a girl younger than 18 with multiple sclerosis. The sequenced material came from blood. The CDR3 loop reads CASSQGFGSLCYEQYF. CDR3 bases: TGTGCCAGCAGCCAAGGATTCGGCAGCCTGTGCTACGAGCAGTACTTC.